This T cell receptor (beta chain) was sequenced for a study of T cell repertoires in cytomegalovirus infection (dated by TCRdb to about 2019). Regarding the complete study: The HLA type of each donor mattered for the analysis, because public TCR beta signatures pointed to carriage of CMV infection along with the matching HLA type.

Remarks on this clonotype: Which antigen it targets is not known. Base qualities are not provided; no much larger clone lies one nucleotide away.

Sequencing instrument: Illumina HiSeq 1500. In-frame beta chains were kept once TCRdb had trimmed the public reads at Q25 with fastp and called clones with MiXCR. Each entry merges the rows of one CDR3 protein and shows their most common DNA and genes. In all, the sample holds about 180,000 distinct CDR3 sequences, and about a sixth of those were seen once. Under 30% of the sample comes from the top ten. Its CDR3 holds 13 amino acids, cysteine through phenylalanine. CDR3 DNA is the only sequence kept; it has 39 bases, read in frame from the first base. Here V drops 6 bases and J drops 8 bases, and the junction holds 6 bases not matched to any gene. Looking up the germline V gene yields CDR1 SGDLS and CDR2 YYNGEE. The paper's findings and limits, for the study overall: In the ex vivo response, HLA-C-restricted CMV-specific TCR beta clonotypes were dominant, and in two of eight donors the single most frequent clonotype came from this HLA-C-restricted group. Carriers of CMV infection plus the relevant HLA type were discriminated by the cumulative frequency of public TCR beta family members in the study cohort and in an independent roughly 370-donor cohort.

The TCR originated in a human donor in good health (CMV status not recorded). Some clones in this sample may be carry-over from other donors' samples. Sequenced input: CD8+ T cells from PBMCs. The receptor chain draws on TRBV9 and TRBJ2-1; 9 bases in the junction line up with TRBD2. This receptor has the CDR3 CASTSGGWDEQFF. In nucleotide form, the sequence is TGTGCCAGCACCAGCGGGGGGTGGGATGAGCAGTTCTTC.